This T cell receptor (beta chain) was obtained from a study of T cell repertoires in cytomegalovirus infection. Trimming pared 4 bases from V and 6 bases from J, leaving 12 bases between. Germline CDR1 and CDR2: ENHRY and SYGVKD. This CDR3 contains 14 residues. TCRdb re-derived calls from the reads in MiXCR, one entry per CDR3 protein. The table lists approximately 1,000,000 distinct CDR3 sequences, about a third of them singletons. As regards this clonotype: What it recognizes is unknown.

V usage is TRBV10-3 and J usage is TRBJ2-2; no reliable D call. This TCR was sampled from a human donor in good health (CMV status not recorded). Some clones in this sample may be carry-over from other donors' samples. The sequences come from cultured CD8+ T cells from PBMCs, collected from culture after CMV antigen stimulation. The CDR3 DNA follows: TGTGCCATCAGTGGGACCGAAACGGCCGGGGAGCTGTTTTTT. This translates into CAISGTETAGELFF.